This TCR beta chain comes out of a study of human T cells and chemical hapten exposure. Overall study findings and caveats: Higher patch test scores went with higher counts of PT1 expanded TCRs. Significantly greater numbers of large CDR3 similarity clusters came from expanded TCRs than from controls.

About this clonotype: Its antigen is still unknown.

Sample time point: patch test 3, about 24 weeks after DPC sensitization. Treatment indicated: therapeutic diphenylcyclopropenone sensitization with weekly scalp DPC. Alopecia patients deemed DPC-suitable, aged 18 to 70, excluding pregnancy. For the library, individual cDNA molecules each received unique molecular identifiers. TCRdb re-called the RACE reads through MiXCR, storing one row per CDR3 protein. The sample lists about 71,000 distinct CDR3 sequences, approximately 12% occurring once. Trimming took off 2 bases at V and 6 bases at J, with 10 bases between the two ends. Germline V CDR1 and CDR2: MNHEY, SVGAGI. The CDR3 runs to 13 residues.

The receptor comes from a woman aged 45-65 years with alopecia areata. Some clones in this sample may be carry-over from other donors' samples. The sample here was whole blood, taken in connection with sensitization to the hapten diphenylcyclopropenone (DPC). The rearrangement links TRBV6-5 to TRBJ1-2; possible D gene TRBD1, 5 bases. The CDR3 bases are TGTGCCAGCAGTTACGTGGGGACTGATGGCTACACCTTC. Translation gives CASSYVGTDGYTF.